This TCR beta chain is drawn from a study of T cells in women clearing cervical HPV infection. Background on the study: Cases: HPV16-related CIN3 or worse on histology, a couple of invasive cancers. Study-level points and caveats: Repertoire richness, not evenness, was significantly elevated in CIN3+ cases versus controls.

CDR1 and CDR2 from the germline V gene are LNHDA and SQIVND (reference sequence). CDR3 length equals 16 residues. V lost 7 bases, J lost 0 bases, and 7 bases stayed unmatched. TCR beta CDR3 amplified by multiplex PCR from approximately 1,300 ng genomic DNA. The method was immunoSEQ multiplex PCR; TCRdb's version includes in-frame clones alone and lacks a portion of them. Seen in this sample are fewer than 50,000 clones; the ten most common clones hold approximately 1.2%. MY09/MY11 PCR detected cervical HPV DNA; dot-blot assigned genotypes. A word on this clone: Its antigen is undetermined. The read comes to an end 3 residues before the CDR3 does, leaving the germline J gene to fill in the end.

The J gene is TRBJ1-5, the V gene TRBV19; 9 nucleotides align to TRBD1. Source material: blood buffy coat. The sequence derives from a woman aged 18 to 75 with a cervical HPV16 infection that either progressed to CIN3+ or cleared (not recorded which). CDR3 DNA (partial): TGTGCCAGTAAAAAGGGACAGGGAAGTAGCAATCAGCCC. The encoded protein is CASKKGQGSSNQP. In full, the CDR3 is CASKKGQGSSNQPQHF.